This TCR beta chain was identified during a study of CD8 T cells in Susac syndrome. Random hexamers served to reverse transcribe roughly 0.45 to 1 ug RNA. TCRdb redid the calling of the immunoSEQ multiplex PCR reads with MiXCR, one entry per CDR3 protein. The repertoire includes about 160,000 distinct CDR3 sequences, about 90% of them detected once, and approximately 0.075% sits in the top ten. TEMRA cells were enriched by FACS, while CD8+ and CD4+ T cells were obtained through a negative isolation that was performed magnetically. The sample holds one count of this clonotype. The germline V gene has CDR1 MNHNS and CDR2 SASEGT. V trimming: 5 bases; J trimming: 5 bases; junction bases outside the gene matches: 12. The CDR3 extends over 16 amino acids.

The sample comprised CD4+ T cells from PBMCs. V usage is TRBV6-1 and J usage is TRBJ2-3; TRBD1 aligns across 8 bases. The sequence was collected from a human donor in good health. The CDR3 reads CASSRTGPSEGDTQYF. The CDR3 DNA reads TGTGCCAGCAGTAGGACAGGGCCTAGCGAGGGAGATACGCAGTATTTT.